Described below is a single TCR beta chain sequence and its context. Germline V gene lookup returns CDR1 MNHEY and CDR2 SMNVEV (reference sequence). Trimming cost V 5 bases and J 2 bases, with 10 bases left between them. The CDR3 contains 14 residues. These data are taken from a study of shared clonotypes between healthy human individuals. CD45RO-negative cells were positively selected for CCR7, leaving out terminally differentiated effector memory CD45RA+ cells. An assay was performed, and its level was deep. Sequencing was performed with immunoSEQ multiplex PCR; in TCRdb, only in-frame clones are kept and a portion is missing. This table holds about 2 million clones, around 96% found once.

The clonotype was recovered from a man aged 18 to 35 in good health. The rearrangement uses TRBV27 and TRBJ1-5; D gene uncertain. The specimen sequenced was naive CD8+ T cells sorted from blood. This CDR3 reads CASSTIGGNQPQHF. CDR3 nucleotides: TGTGCCAGCAGTACTATCGGGGGCAATCAGCCCCAGCATTTT.